Presented here are 14 T cell receptor beta chains from one specimen sequenced in a study of blood T cell repertoires in COVID-19. Sequencing used immunoSEQ multiplex PCR; TCRdb keeps in-frame clones, though not all of them. The sample consists of 99,000 or so clones, 88% of them appearing once. The sequenced sample was peripheral blood. These receptors were collected from a man in his fifties or sixties with COVID-19, enrolled during active disease.

The J gene is TRBJ2-7, the V gene TRBV7-9; D is perhaps TRBD1 (5 bases). The CDR3 has 13 residues. Trimming took off 3 bases at V and 2 bases at J, with 8 bases between the two ends. Germline assignment: CDR1 SEHNR and CDR2 FQNEAQ (reference sequence). The CDR3 bases are TGTGCCAGCAGCTTGTGGGGCACCTACGAGCAGTACTTC. Translation: CASSLWGTYEQYF.

The rearrangement uses TRBV18 and TRBJ2-1; 7 bases are a match to TRBD1. Trimming removed 6 bases from V and 1 base from J; junction bases left unmatched: 3. CDR3 length equals 14 residues. Germline V lookup: CDR1 KGHSH, CDR2 LQKENI. DNA for the CDR3: TGTGCCAGCTCCGGACAGGTTTCCTACAATGAGCAGTTCTTC. Protein sequence: CASSGQVSYNEQFF.

The chain carries TRBV7-9 and TRBJ1-1, with D possibly being TRBD1 (5 bases). CDR1 SEHNR and CDR2 FQNEAQ come from the germline V gene (reference sequence). This CDR3 is 12 amino acids long. Trimming took off 1 base at V and 8 bases at J, with 8 bases between the two ends. The CDR3 here is CASSLVSGEAFF. The CDR3 DNA reads TGTGCCAGCAGCTTAGTCTCAGGGGAAGCTTTCTTT.

This chain links TRBV6-6 with TRBJ1-2; 7 positions match TRBD1. Trimming cost V 5 bases and J 4 bases; bases outside gene matches: 10. The V gene's germline CDR1 is MNHNY and CDR2 SVGAGI (reference sequence). The CDR3 runs 15 residues. DNA for the CDR3: TGTGCCAGCAGTATCGCATCCGGGACAGCCTATGGCTACACCTTC. Residues: CASSIASGTAYGYTF.

The rearrangement links TRBV6-5 to TRBJ2-3, with 7 bases lining up with TRBD2. CDR1 is MNHEY, CDR2 SVGAGI, per germline. CDR3 length equals 15 residues. V shed 4 bases and J 2 bases; nucleotides not matched to a gene: 6. For the CDR3, the DNA is TGTGCCAGCAGTTTGACTAGCCGATCCACAGATACGCAGTATTTT. It yields the protein CASSLTSRSTDTQYF.

V usage is TRBV5-5 and J usage is TRBJ2-1; TRBD2 aligns across 15 bases. In germline, CDR1 is SGHKS, CDR2 YYEKEE (reference sequence). V shed 3 bases, J shed 8 bases, and the junction held 3 bases outside the gene matches. The CDR3 is made up of 15 amino acids. The CDR3, as DNA: TGTGCCAGCAGCTGGACTAGCGGGGGGGCCTATGAGCAGTTCTTC. It yields the protein CASSWTSGGAYEQFF. Supplemented by reference TRBV5-5 and TRBJ2-1, the full variable domain reads DAGVTQSPTHLIKTRGQQVTLRCSPISGHKSVSWYQQVLGQGPQFIFQYYEKEERGRGNFPDRFSARQFPNYSSELNVNALLLGDSALYLCASSWTSGGAYEQFFGPGTRLTVL.

This clone has just one count. The chain couples TRBV7-9 to TRBJ2-3; 13 bases match TRBD2. V lost 7 bases and J lost 0; bases outside the gene matches: 4. Per the germline V gene, CDR1 is SEHNR and CDR2 is FQNEAQ (reference sequence). CDR3 size: 16 residues. The CDR3 nucleotides are TGTGCCAGCACCATACTAGCGGGGGGGAGCACAGATACGCAGTATTTT. It encodes CASTILAGGSTDTQYF.

CDR3 nucleotide sequence: TGTCCTCGGGGAACGGGCTCCTACGAGCAGTACTTC. Its protein product is CPRGTGSYEQYF. The genes are TRBV11-3 and TRBJ2-7; TRBD2 might be the D (5 bases). Germline V gives CDR1 SGHNT, CDR2 YENEEA. The CDR3 contains 12 residues.

CDR3 residues: CASSSRTGRSYEQYF. The CDR3 nucleotides read TGTGCCAGCAGTTCACGGACAGGGAGGTCCTACGAGCAGTACTTC. The chain is built from TRBV5-4 and TRBJ2-7; 8 positions match TRBD1. Germline trimming cut 5 bases from V and 1 base from J; bases unmatched to any gene: 8. The germline V gene has CDR1 SGHNT and CDR2 YYREEE (reference sequence). The CDR3 covers 15 residues.

The V call is TRBV15, the J call TRBJ2-2, with TRBD2 identical over 7 bases. The germline V gene encodes CDR1 LNHNV and CDR2 YYDKDF (reference sequence). The CDR3 extends over 17 amino acids. V lost 1 base to trimming and J lost 2 bases; unmatched junction nucleotides: 7. CDR3 residues: CATSRGVGDYNTGELFF. Written as DNA, the CDR3 is TGTGCCACCAGCAGAGGGGTCGGGGACTACAACACCGGGGAGCTGTTTTTT.

V and J are TRBV6-6 and TRBJ1-5; 7 bases agree with TRBD1. CDR3 length: 15 amino acids. Germline CDR1 and CDR2: MNHNY and SVGAGI (reference sequence). V trimming: 0 bases; J trimming: 6 bases; junction bases outside the gene matches: 5. CDR3 sequence reads: CASSYSGQGVQPQHF. In nucleotides, the CDR3 is TGTGCCAGCAGTTACTCGGGGCAGGGGGTTCAGCCCCAGCATTTT.

This chain connects TRBV20-1 to TRBJ1-5, with D perhaps matching TRBD1 (5 bases). This CDR3 is built from 15 residues. Between the trimmed V and J ends, which lost 3 bases and 2 bases, there was a span of 14 bases. Germline CDR1 DFQATT, CDR2 SNEGSKA (reference sequence). The CDR3 loop reads CSASPPRGGNQPQHF. The DNA of the CDR3 is TGCAGTGCTAGTCCACCTCGGGGGGGCAATCAGCCCCAGCATTTT.

This chain uses TRBV29-1 with TRBJ2-2; 9 positions match TRBD1. CDR3 length: 15 residues. CDR1 and CDR2 from the germline V gene are SQVTM and ANQGSEA. The V and J ends lost 5 bases and 1 base, in that order; junction bases with no gene match: 5. The CDR3 bases are TGCAGCGTTTGGGGACAGGGTATGAACACCGGGGAGCTGTTTTTT. It encodes CSVWGQGMNTGELFF.

Only one count was recorded for this clone. The chain couples TRBV10-1 to TRBJ1-1; TRBD1 agrees at 7 bases. V was clipped by 3 bases and J by 8 bases; unmatched bases: 6. The germline V gene has CDR1 WNHNN and CDR2 SYGVQD (reference sequence). The CDR3 sequence is 13 residues long. The CDR3 DNA reads TGCGCCAGCAGTGAATTTAGACAGGGAGAAGCTTTCTTT. Translation: CASSEFRQGEAFF.